This record looks at one T cell receptor (beta chain) sequence and its context. The record originates from a study of technical replicates of blood from a few donors. This table comes from immunoSEQ multiplex PCR, and its TCRdb copy is limited to in-frame clones, with some not included. Of tens of thousands of clones in the sample, roughly 96% were seen once. V lost 7 bases to trimming and J lost 5 bases, with 12 bases between them. This CDR3 comprises 13 residues. The germline gives CDR1 SGHAT, CDR2 FQNNGV. The TCR sequence derives from a human donor in good health. V and J are TRBV11-2 and TRBJ2-1; possible D gene TRBD1, 6 bases. The sample consisted of T cells isolated from PBMCs. CDR3 DNA sequence: TGTGCCAGCACCTCAGGGGTTGACAATGAGCAGTTCTTC. It specifies CASTSGVDNEQFF.